This T cell receptor (beta chain) was recovered during a study of cytomegalovirus exposure and HLA in healthy donors. Study details: Caucasian-associated ancestry cluster membership applied to about 77% of some 400 genotyped donors.

Germline lookup yields CDR1 MGHRA and CDR2 YSYEKL. The CDR3 sequence is 13 residues long. V was trimmed by 1 base and J by 7 bases, leaving 8 bases between them. The PCR used 60 Vbeta and 13 Jbeta primers. Sequencing used immunoSEQ multiplex PCR; TCRdb keeps in-frame clones, though not all of them. The sample shows 110,000 or so clones, around 76% of them seen only once. The chain links TRBV4-1 to TRBJ1-5; no clear D. The sequence was obtained from a woman between 40 and 50 years old in good health and CMV-seropositive. Sequencing input: PBMCs. The CDR3 nucleotides read TGCGCCAGCAGCCAAGCGGGGATCCAGCCCCAGCATTTT. Encoded protein: CASSQAGIQPQHF.